These 9 T cell receptor beta chains were sequenced from one sample in a study of blood T cells in healthy people across ages. Alongside a J-beta primer mix, a sample-barcoded 5' primer served in a second PCR lasting about 7 to 11 cycles. TCRdb reprocessed the 5' RACE reads via MiXCR and lists one record per CDR3 protein. The sample includes more than 800,000 distinct CDR3 sequences, 25% to 30% seen only once; the top ten take approximately 15%. Material for sequencing was blood. Source of these receptors: a woman of 80 years or more in good health.

The sample holds many counts of this clonotype. The V gene is TRBV4-1, the J gene TRBJ2-5; the D gene is possibly TRBD2 (5 bases). Germline CDR1 MGHRA, CDR2 YSYEKL. The CDR3 runs 14 residues. V gave up 1 base and J gave up 5 bases, with 11 bases separating them. The CDR3 DNA reads as TGCGCCAGCAGCCAAGTAGGCGAGGGCGAGACCCAGTACTTC. It is translated as CASSQVGEGETQYF.

Remarks on this clonotype: Being one base from a much bigger clone, this may be a read error. V usage is TRBV2 and J usage is TRBJ2-6, with D perhaps TRBD1 or TRBD2 (5 bases each). V lost 1 base and J 12 bases, leaving 19 bases between the germline ends. Germline values: CDR1 SNHLY, CDR2 FYNNEI. CDR3 length: 16 amino acids. In DNA, the CDR3 is TGTGCCAGCAGTGAAGGGTGGGACCGCCGAACCAGCGTCCTGACTTTC. Protein product: CASSEGWDRRTSVLTF.

Turning to this clonotype: One junction end disagrees with the germline gene, perhaps due to a read error. This chain joins TRBV11-3 and TRBJ2-1, with 8 positions matching TRBD2. The germline V gene has CDR1 SGHNT and CDR2 YENEEA. This CDR3 is 16 amino acids long. DNA of the CDR3: TGTGTCAGCAGCCCATACCTTAGCGGGGCTCCCAATGAGCAGTTCTTC. Its protein is CVSSPYLSGAPNEQFF.

In the case of this clonotype: A much larger clone lies a single base off, so this may be a read error. This chain joins TRBV20-1 and TRBJ2-3; 10 bases are a match to TRBD2. Germline CDR1 reads DFQATT; CDR2 reads SNEGSKA (reference sequence). The CDR3 is 13 amino acids. Losses at the gene ends were 6 bases for V and 11 bases for J; bases not matched to a gene: 11. The CDR3 region has the DNA TGCAGTGCCCAAGTGAGCGGGGGGGAGGGGCAGTATTTT. It is translated as CSAQVSGGEGQYF.

This clonotype has ten or more counts. The chain has TRBV7-2 and TRBJ1-5, with TRBD1 as a possible D gene (5 bases). Trimming pared 0 bases from V and 6 bases from J, leaving 15 bases between. Germline CDR1 reads SGHTA; CDR2 reads FQGNSA. The CDR3 is 16 residues long. The CDR3 DNA reads TGTGCCAGCAGCTTAGCGCCGGGCGGGGGAGGTCAGCCCCAGCATTTT. Protein sequence: CASSLAPGGGGQPQHF.

Ten or more counts support this clonotype. The chain joins TRBV10-3 to TRBJ2-5, with a possible D match to TRBD2 (6 bases). CDR3 size: 15 residues. Germline V gene sequence: CDR1 ENHRY, CDR2 SYGVKD. V was shortened by 6 bases and J by 1 base, with 15 bases between the two germline ends. CDR3 bases: TGTGCCATCAGGTCCCTCGGCGGGACCCAAGAGACCCAGTACTTC. It specifies CAIRSLGGTQETQYF.

This clonotype occurred many times. This sequence joins TRBV7-8 and TRBJ2-7; D may match TRBD1 or TRBD2 (5 bases each). This CDR3 region has 13 residues. Deletions cut 6 bases from V and 4 bases from J, with 13 bases between. Germline CDR1 SGHVS, CDR2 FQNEAQ. CDR3 amino acids: CASSRGDRYEQYF. The DNA of the CDR3 is TGTGCCAGCAGTCGGGGCGACAGATACGAGCAGTACTTC.

With regard to this clonotype: A read error may explain this, as a much larger clone is one base away. CDR3 loop: CASSPRASGGWETQYF. In nucleotides, the CDR3 is TGTGCCAGCAGCCCGCGGGCTAGCGGGGGATGGGAGACCCAGTACTTC. This chain connects TRBV7-9 to TRBJ2-5; 10 nucleotides agree with TRBD2. The CDR3 runs to 16 residues. CDR1 is SEHNR, CDR2 FQNEAQ, per germline (reference sequence). The V gene end was trimmed by 5 bases and the J gene end by 5 bases; junction bases not matched to a gene: 11. Full variable domain (outside the CDR3, taken from reference TRBV7-9 and TRBJ2-5): DTGVSQNPRHKITKRGQNVTFRCDPISEHNRLYWYRQTLGQGPEFLTYFQNEAQLEKSRLLSDRFSAERPKGSFSTLEIQRTEQGDSAMYLCASSPRASGGWETQYFGPGTRLLVL.

This clonotype appeared a few times. This CDR3 is CASSLVGGGGVPLHF. DNA of the CDR3: TGTGCCAGCAGCTTAGTGGGGGGAGGTGGGGTGCCCCTCCACTTT. The chain couples TRBV7-2 to TRBJ1-6; D might be TRBD1 (5 bases). CDR3 size: 15 residues. With 1 base removed from V and 13 bases from J, the gap between germline ends came to 17 bases. Germline CDR1 and CDR2: SGHTA and FQGNSA.